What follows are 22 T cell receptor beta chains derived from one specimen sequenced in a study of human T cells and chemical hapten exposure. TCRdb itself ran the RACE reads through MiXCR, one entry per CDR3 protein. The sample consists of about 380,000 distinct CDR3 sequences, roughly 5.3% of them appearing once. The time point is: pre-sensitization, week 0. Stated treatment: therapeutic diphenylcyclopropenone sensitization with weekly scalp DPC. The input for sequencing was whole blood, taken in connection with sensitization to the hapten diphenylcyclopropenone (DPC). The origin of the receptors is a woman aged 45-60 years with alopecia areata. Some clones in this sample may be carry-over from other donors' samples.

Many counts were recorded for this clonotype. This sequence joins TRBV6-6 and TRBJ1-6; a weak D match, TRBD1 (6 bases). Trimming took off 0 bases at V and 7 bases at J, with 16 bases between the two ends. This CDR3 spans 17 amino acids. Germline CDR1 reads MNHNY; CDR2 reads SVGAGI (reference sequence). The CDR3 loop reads CASSYSGLQGLNSPLHF. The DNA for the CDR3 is TGTGCCAGCAGTTACTCGGGCTTACAGGGTTTGAATTCACCCCTCCACTTT.

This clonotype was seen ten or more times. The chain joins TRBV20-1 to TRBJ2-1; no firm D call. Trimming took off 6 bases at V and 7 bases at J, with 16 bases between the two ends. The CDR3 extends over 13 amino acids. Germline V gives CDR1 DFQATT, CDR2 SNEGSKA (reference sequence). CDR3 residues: CSAPSDLGNEQFF. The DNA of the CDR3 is TGCAGTGCGCCTTCGGACCTGGGGAATGAGCAGTTCTTC.

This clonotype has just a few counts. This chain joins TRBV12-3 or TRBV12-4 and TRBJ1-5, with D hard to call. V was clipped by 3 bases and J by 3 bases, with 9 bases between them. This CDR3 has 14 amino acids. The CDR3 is CASSLHSHNQPQHF. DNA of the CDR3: TGTGCCAGCAGTTTGCACAGCCACAATCAGCCCCAGCATTTT.

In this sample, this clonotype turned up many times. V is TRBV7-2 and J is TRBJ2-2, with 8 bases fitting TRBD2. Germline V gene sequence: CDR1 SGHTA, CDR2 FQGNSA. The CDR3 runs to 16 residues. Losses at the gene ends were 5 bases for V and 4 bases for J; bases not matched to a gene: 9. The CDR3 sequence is CASSPQAGVVTGELFF. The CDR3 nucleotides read TGTGCCAGCAGCCCCCAAGCGGGAGTTGTCACCGGGGAGCTGTTTTTT. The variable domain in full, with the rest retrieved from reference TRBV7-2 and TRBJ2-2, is GAGVSQSPSNKVTEKGKDVELRCDPISGHTALYWYRQSLGQGLEFLIYFQGNSAPDKSGLPSDRFSAERTGGSVSTLTIQRTQQEDSAVYLCASSPQAGVVTGELFFGEGSRLTVL.

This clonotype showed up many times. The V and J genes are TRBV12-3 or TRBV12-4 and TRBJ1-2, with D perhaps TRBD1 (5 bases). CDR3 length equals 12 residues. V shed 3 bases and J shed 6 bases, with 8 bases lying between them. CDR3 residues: CASSLAGHGYTF. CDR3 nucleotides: TGTGCCAGCAGTTTGGCAGGGCATGGCTACACCTTC.

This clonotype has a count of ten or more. The CDR3 nucleotides are TGCAGTGCTAGGAGGGCAGGGGCTTCGAGCAATCAGCCCCAGCATTTT. Residues: CSARRAGASSNQPQHF. V gene TRBV20-1 combines with J gene TRBJ1-5; TRBD1 is a possible D gene (6 bases). The CDR3 totals 16 residues. V was trimmed by 3 bases and J by 1 base, leaving 16 bases between them. The germline V gene encodes CDR1 DFQATT and CDR2 SNEGSKA (reference sequence).

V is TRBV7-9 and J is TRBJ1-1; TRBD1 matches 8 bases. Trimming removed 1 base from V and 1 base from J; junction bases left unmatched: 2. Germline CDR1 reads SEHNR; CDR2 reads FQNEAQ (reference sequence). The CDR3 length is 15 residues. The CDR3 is CASSLGTGPNTEAFF. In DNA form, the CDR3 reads TGTGCCAGCAGCTTAGGGACAGGGCCGAACACTGAAGCTTTCTTT.

The CDR3 nucleotides read TGTGCCAGCAGCTTGACAGGCCCCAATTCGCCCCAGCATTTT. It specifies CASSLTGPNSPQHF. The rearrangement joins TRBV5-6 to TRBJ1-5; TRBD1 might be the D (5 bases). V was shortened by 1 base and J by 9 bases, with 14 bases between the two germline ends. In germline, CDR1 is SGHDT, CDR2 YYEEEE. The CDR3 runs to 14 residues.

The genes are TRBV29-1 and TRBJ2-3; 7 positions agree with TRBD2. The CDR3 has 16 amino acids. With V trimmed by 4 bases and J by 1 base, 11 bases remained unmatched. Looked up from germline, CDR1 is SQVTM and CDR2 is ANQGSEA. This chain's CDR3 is CSVGGLRERGTDTQYF. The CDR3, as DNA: TGCAGCGTTGGAGGTTTGCGGGAGAGGGGCACAGATACGCAGTATTTT.

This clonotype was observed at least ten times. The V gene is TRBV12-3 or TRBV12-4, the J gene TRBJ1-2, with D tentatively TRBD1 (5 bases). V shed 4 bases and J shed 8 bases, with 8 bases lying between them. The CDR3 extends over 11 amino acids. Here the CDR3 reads CASSYRGGYTF. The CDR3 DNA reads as TGTGCCAGCAGTTATAGGGGAGGCTACACCTTC.

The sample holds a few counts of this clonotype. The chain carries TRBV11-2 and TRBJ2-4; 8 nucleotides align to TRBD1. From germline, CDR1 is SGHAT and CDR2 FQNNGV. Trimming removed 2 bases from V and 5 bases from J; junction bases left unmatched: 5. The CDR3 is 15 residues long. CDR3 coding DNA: TGTGCCAGCAGCTTACTCCAGGGGGCGCAAAACATTCAGTACTTC. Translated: CASSLLQGAQNIQYF.

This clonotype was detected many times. CDR3 amino acids: CASSPGTVPNSPLHF. The CDR3 DNA reads as TGTGCCAGCAGCCCCGGGACAGTTCCCAATTCACCCCTCCACTTT. The V gene is TRBV12-3 or TRBV12-4, the J gene TRBJ1-6; 7 bases align to TRBD1. J lost 7 bases, V lost 6 bases, and 9 bases had no gene match. The CDR3 consists of 15 residues.

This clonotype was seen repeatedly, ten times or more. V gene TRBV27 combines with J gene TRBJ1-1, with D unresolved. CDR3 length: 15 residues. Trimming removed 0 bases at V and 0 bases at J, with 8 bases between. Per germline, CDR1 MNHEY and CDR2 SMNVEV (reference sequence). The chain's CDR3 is CASSLSAGLNTEAFF. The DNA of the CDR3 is TGTGCCAGCAGTTTATCGGCAGGCTTGAACACTGAAGCTTTCTTT.

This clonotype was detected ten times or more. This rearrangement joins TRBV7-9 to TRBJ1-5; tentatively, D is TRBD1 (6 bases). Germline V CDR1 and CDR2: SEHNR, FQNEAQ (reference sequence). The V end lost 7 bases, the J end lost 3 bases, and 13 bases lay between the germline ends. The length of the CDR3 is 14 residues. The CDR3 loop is CASTEGHLNQPQHF. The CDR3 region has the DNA TGTGCCAGCACCGAGGGACACCTCAATCAGCCCCAGCATTTT.

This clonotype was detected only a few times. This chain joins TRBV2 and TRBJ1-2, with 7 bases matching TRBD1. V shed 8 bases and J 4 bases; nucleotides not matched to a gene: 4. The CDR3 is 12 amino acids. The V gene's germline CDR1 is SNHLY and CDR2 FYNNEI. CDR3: CASLHRGYGYTF. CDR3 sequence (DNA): TGTGCCAGCCTCCACAGGGGCTATGGCTACACCTTC.

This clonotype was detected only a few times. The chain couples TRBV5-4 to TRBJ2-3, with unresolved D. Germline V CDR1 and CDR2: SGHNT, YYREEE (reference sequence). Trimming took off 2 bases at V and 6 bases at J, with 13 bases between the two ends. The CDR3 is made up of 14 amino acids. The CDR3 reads CASSLASSMDTQYF. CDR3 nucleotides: TGTGCCAGCAGCTTAGCGAGCAGTATGGATACGCAGTATTTT.

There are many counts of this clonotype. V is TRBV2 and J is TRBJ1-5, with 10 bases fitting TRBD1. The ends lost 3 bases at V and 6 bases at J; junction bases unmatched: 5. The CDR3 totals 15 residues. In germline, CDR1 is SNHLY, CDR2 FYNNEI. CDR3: CASSDRTGGTQPQHF. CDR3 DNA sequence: TGTGCCAGCAGTGACCGGACAGGGGGGACTCAGCCCCAGCATTTT. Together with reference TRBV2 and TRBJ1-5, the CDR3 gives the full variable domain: EPEVTQTPSHQVTQMGQEVILRCVPISNHLYFYWYRQILGQKVEFLVSFYNNEISEKSEIFDDQFSVERPDGSNFTLKIRSTKLEDSAMYFCASSDRTGGTQPQHFGDGTRLSIL.

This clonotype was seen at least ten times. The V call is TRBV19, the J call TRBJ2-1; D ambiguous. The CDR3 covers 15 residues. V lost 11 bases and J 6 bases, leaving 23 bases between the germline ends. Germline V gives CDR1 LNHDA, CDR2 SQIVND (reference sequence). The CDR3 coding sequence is TGTGCCTCCTCCTTTGATTGGGGATTTGGCAATGAGCAGTTCTTC. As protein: CASSFDWGFGNEQFF.

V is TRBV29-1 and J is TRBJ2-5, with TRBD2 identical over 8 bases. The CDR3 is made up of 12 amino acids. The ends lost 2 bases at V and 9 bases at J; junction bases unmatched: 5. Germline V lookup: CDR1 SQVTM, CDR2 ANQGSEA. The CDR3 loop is CSVEILREAQYF. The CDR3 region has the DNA TGCAGCGTTGAAATTTTGCGGGAGGCCCAGTACTTC.

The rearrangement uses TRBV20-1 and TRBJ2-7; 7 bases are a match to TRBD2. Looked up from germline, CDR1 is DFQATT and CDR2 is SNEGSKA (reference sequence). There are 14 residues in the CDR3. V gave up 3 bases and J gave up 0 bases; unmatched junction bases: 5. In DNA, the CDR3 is TGCAGTGCTAGTTGGAAGCGGGGCTCCTACGAGCAGTACTTC. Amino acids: CSASWKRGSYEQYF.

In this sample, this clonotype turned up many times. The CDR3 loop reads CSVSGHVTDTQYF. Written as DNA, the CDR3 is TGCAGTGTTAGCGGTCATGTCACAGATACGCAGTATTTT. V usage is TRBV20-1 and J usage is TRBJ2-3; a weak D match, TRBD2 (6 bases). Germline V CDR1 and CDR2: DFQATT, SNEGSKA (reference sequence). V was cut by 7 bases and J by 2 bases, with 13 bases left in between. This CDR3 has 13 residues.

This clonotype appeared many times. In nucleotides, the CDR3 is TGCAGTGCTCGACTAGCGGAAAGCACAGATACGCAGTATTTT. Translation gives CSARLAESTDTQYF. The rearrangement links TRBV20-1 to TRBJ2-3, with TRBD2 identical over 9 bases. This CDR3 comprises 14 residues. Germline V gives CDR1 DFQATT, CDR2 SNEGSKA (reference sequence). The V gene end was trimmed by 5 bases and the J gene end by 0 bases; junction bases not matched to a gene: 3.